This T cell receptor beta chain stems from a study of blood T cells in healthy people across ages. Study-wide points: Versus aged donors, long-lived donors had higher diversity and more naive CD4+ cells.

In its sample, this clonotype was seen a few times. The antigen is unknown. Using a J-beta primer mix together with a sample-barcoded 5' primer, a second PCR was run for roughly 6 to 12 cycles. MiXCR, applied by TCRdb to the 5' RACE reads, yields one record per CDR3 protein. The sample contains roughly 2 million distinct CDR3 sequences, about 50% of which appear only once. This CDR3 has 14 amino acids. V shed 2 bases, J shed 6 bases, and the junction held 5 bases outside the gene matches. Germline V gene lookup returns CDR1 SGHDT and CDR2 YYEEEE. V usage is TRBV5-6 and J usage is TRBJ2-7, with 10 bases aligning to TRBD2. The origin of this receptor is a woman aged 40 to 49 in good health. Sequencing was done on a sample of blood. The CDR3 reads CASSFVASGGEQYF. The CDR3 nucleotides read TGTGCCAGCAGCTTTGTCGCTAGCGGGGGCGAGCAGTACTTC.